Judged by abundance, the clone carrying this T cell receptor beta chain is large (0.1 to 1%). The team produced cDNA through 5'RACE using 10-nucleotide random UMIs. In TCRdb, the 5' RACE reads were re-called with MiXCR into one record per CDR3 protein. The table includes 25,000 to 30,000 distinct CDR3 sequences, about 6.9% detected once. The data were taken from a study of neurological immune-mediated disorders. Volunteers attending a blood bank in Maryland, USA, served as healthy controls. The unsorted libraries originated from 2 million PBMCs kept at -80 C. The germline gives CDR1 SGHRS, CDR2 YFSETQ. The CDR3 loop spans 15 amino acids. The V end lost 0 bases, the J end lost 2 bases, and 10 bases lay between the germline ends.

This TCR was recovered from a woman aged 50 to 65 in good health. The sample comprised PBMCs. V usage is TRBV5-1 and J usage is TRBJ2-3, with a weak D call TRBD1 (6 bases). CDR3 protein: CASSLGGPTTDTQYF. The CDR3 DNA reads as TGCGCCAGCAGCTTGGGGGGGCCTACCACAGATACGCAGTATTTT.